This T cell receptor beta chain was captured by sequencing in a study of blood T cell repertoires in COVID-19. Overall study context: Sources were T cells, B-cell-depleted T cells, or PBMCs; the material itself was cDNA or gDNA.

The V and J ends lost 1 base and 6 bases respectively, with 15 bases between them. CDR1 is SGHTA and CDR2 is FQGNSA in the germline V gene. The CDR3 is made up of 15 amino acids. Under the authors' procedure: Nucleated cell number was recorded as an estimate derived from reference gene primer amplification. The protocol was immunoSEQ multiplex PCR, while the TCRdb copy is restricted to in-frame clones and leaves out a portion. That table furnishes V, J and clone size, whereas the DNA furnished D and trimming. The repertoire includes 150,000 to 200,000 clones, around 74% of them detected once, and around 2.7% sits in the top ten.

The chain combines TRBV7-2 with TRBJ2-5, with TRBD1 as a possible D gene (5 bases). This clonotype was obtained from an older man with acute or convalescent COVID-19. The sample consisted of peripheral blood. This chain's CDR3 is CASSLVFGQGKTQYF. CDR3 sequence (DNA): TGTGCCAGCAGCTTAGTTTTTGGGCAGGGTAAGACCCAGTACTTC.